The rows below give T cell receptor beta chains drawn from one sample of a study of shared clonotypes between healthy human individuals. TCRdb's copy holds only in-frame clones and misses some; the assay was immunoSEQ multiplex PCR. Of approximately 1.9 million clones in the sample, about 94% are singletons; the top ten hold approximately 1.7%. Input material: naive CD8+ T cells from PBMCs. The source of these receptors is a man between 18 and 35 years old in good health. Some clones in this sample may be carry-over from other donors' samples. Each CDR3 is given with its conserved first and last residue. D genes are given only for firm matches. Not every row has a clone size; where given, it reads once, few, many or a size class.

>TRBD1|TRBV10-3|TRBJ1-2|-
CAISESTGNGYTF
TGTGCCATCAGTGAGTCGACAGGGAATGGCTACACCTTC
>-|TRBV11-2|TRBJ2-2|-
CASSDPVRGGELFF
TGTGCCAGCAGCGATCCCGTCAGGGGAGGGGAGCTGTTTTTT
>-|TRBV6-6|TRBJ2-7|-
CASSFSRDPYEQYF
TGTGCCAGCAGTTTCTCTCGGGACCCCTACGAGCAGTACTTC
>-|TRBV7-6|TRBJ2-1|-
CASSLAGDYNEQFF
TGTGCCAGCAGCTTAGCGGGGGACTACAATGAGCAGTTCTTC
>-|TRBV15|TRBJ1-3|-
CATSREGGHHTGGNTIYF
TGTGCCACCAGCAGAGAGGGGGGACATCATACGGGAGGAAACACCATATATTTT
>-|TRBV21-1|TRBJ2-1|-
CASSSPLDRGISKFF
TGTGCCAGCAGCTCCCCGTTGGACAGGGGGATCTCTAAGTTCTTC
>-|TRBV7-9|TRBJ1-4|-
CASSSPGSTNEKLFF
TGTGCCAGCAGCTCTCCGGGGTCAACTAATGAAAAACTGTTTTTT
>TRBD2|TRBV6-5|TRBJ2-7|-
CASSYSEGLAGDEQYF
TGTGCCAGCAGTTACTCAGAGGGACTAGCGGGAGATGAGCAGTACTTC
>-|TRBV4-1|TRBJ1-1|-
CASSPDGGTEAFF
TGCGCCAGCAGCCCGGACGGAGGGACTGAAGCTTTCTTT
>-|TRBV4-3|TRBJ2-1|once
CASSQGTGHNEQFF
TGCGCCAGCAGCCAAGGAACAGGGCACAATGAGCAGTTCTTC
>TRBD1|TRBV7-7|TRBJ2-5|-
CASSLGQDGTQYF
TGTGCCAGCAGCCTGGGACAGGATGGGACCCAGTACTTC
>TRBD1|TRBV27|TRBJ2-7|-
CASSQTGVRFYEQYF
TGTGCCAGCAGCCAAACAGGGGTCCGGTTCTACGAGCAGTACTTC
>-|TRBV4-3|TRBJ2-7|-
CASSQDVRLGPEQYF
TGCGCCAGCAGCCAAGATGTAAGATTAGGACCCGAGCAGTACTTC
>-|TRBV4-1|TRBJ1-3|-
CASSQVGMAVNTIYF
TGCGCCAGCAGCCAAGTAGGTATGGCTGTTAACACCATATATTTT
>TRBD1|TRBV4-2|TRBJ1-2|-
CASSHGQGLGYTF
TGTGCCAGCAGCCACGGACAGGGTTTAGGCTACACCTTC
>-|TRBV27|TRBJ1-1|-
CASSPINDVNTEAFF
TGTGCCAGCAGTCCCATCAACGACGTGAACACTGAAGCTTTCTTT
>TRBD2|TRBV7-9|TRBJ2-5|-
CASSSGLALETQYF
TGTGCCAGCAGCTCGGGACTAGCTCTGGAGACCCAGTACTTC
>TRBD2|TRBV9|TRBJ2-3|-
CASSARPGTSYGADTQYF
TGTGCCAGCAGCGCCCGACCCGGGACTAGTTATGGGGCAGATACGCAGTATTTT
>-|TRBV27|TRBJ1-1|-
CASSLRGRRFTEAFF
TGTGCCAGCAGTTTGCGGGGCAGGAGGTTCACTGAAGCTTTCTTT
>-|TRBV6-5|TRBJ2-7|-
CASSYSKYGEQYF
TGTGCCAGCAGTTACTCGAAATATGGCGAGCAGTACTTC
>-|TRBV9|TRBJ2-7|-
CASSPEGRVYEQYF
TGTGCCAGCAGCCCCGAGGGCAGGGTATACGAGCAGTACTTC
>-|TRBV27|TRBJ2-1|-
CASSLSSAYNEQFF
TGTGCCAGCAGTTTATCGTCGGCCTACAATGAGCAGTTCTTC
>-|TRBV7-9|TRBJ2-1|-
CASSPSAQRGKNNEQFF
TGTGCCAGCAGCCCTTCCGCCCAAAGGGGGAAGAACAATGAGCAGTTCTTC
>-|TRBV27|TRBJ2-2|-
CASSTGSSGELFF
TGTGCCAGCAGTACAGGGTCGTCCGGGGAGCTGTTTTTT
>-|TRBV5-1|TRBJ2-3|-
CASSFGADTQYF
TGCGCCAGCAGCTTTGGAGCGGATACGCAGTATTTT
>-|TRBV7-2|TRBJ1-1|-
CASSQLWGPLNTEAFF
TGTGCCAGCAGCCAACTCTGGGGCCCCTTGAACACTGAAGCTTTCTTT
>-|TRBV9|TRBJ2-2|-
CASSQGNTGELFF
TGTGCCAGCTCTCAAGGCAACACCGGGGAGCTGTTTTTT
>-|TRBV4-1|TRBJ2-7|once
CASSQDRGRGSYEQYF
TGCGCCAGCAGCCAAGACAGGGGTCGGGGTTCCTACGAGCAGTACTTC
>-|TRBV19|TRBJ1-1|-
CASSILGSFNTEAFF
TGTGCCAGTAGTATATTGGGCAGCTTCAACACTGAAGCTTTCTTT
>TRBD1|TRBV19|TRBJ1-2|-
CASSMNRGHGYTF
TGTGCCAGTAGTATGAACAGGGGGCATGGCTACACCTTC
>-|TRBV19|TRBJ2-2|-
CASDKTTRGTGELFF
TGTGCCAGCGACAAAACAACTAGGGGGACCGGGGAGCTGTTTTTT
>-|TRBV9|TRBJ2-1|-
CASSALRGGSYNEQFF
TGTGCCAGCAGCGCATTAAGAGGCGGCAGCTACAATGAGCAGTTCTTC
>TRBD2|TRBV4-1|TRBJ2-2|few
CASSSPSGGTGELFF
TGCGCCAGCAGCAGCCCCTCCGGGGGGACCGGGGAGCTGTTTTTT
>-|TRBV7-2|TRBJ1-1|-
CASSSLPRVDTEAFF
TGTGCCAGCAGCTCCCTTCCAAGAGTGGACACTGAAGCTTTCTTT
>-|TRBV9|TRBJ2-3|-
CASSGGVLTDTQYF
TGTGCCAGCAGCGGGGGAGTACTCACAGATACGCAGTATTTT
>TRBD1|TRBV27|TRBJ2-7|once
CASRGQFYEQYF
TGCGCCAGCAGGGGACAGTTCTACGAGCAGTACTTC
>-|TRBV6-1|TRBJ1-2|-
CASSGGVYGYTF
TGTGCCAGCAGTGGGGGCGTCTATGGCTACACCTTC
>TRBD1|TRBV28|TRBJ2-7|once
CASSLGTGYSYEQYF
TGTGCCAGCAGTTTGGGGACAGGGTACTCCTACGAGCAGTACTTC
>TRBD1|TRBV10-3|TRBJ2-1|-
CAISPGTGARNEQFF
TGTGCCATCAGCCCCGGGACAGGGGCCCGGAATGAGCAGTTCTTC
>TRBD1|TRBV6-1|TRBJ2-6|once
CASSDWPTRDRGSGANVLTF
TGTGCCAGCAGTGATTGGCCCACCCGGGACAGGGGCTCTGGGGCCAACGTCCTGACTTTC
>-|TRBV4-2|TRBJ2-1|-
CASSQDGPSVPAYNEQFF
TGTGCCAGCAGCCAAGATGGACCTAGCGTGCCGGCCTACAATGAGCAGTTCTTC